These T cell receptor beta chains were read from a single sample in a study of blood T cells in healthy people across ages. TCRdb re-derived calls from the 5' RACE reads in MiXCR, one entry per CDR3 protein. The sample includes more than 650,000 distinct CDR3 sequences, about a quarter of them seen just once. The same sample was also used in a study of T cells of mothers and their children.

Specimen: blood. These TCRs come from a boy younger than 18 in good health. Each CDR3 is given with its conserved first and last residue. D genes are given only for firm matches. Size is omitted from some rows. Given values are once, few, many or a class for expanded clones.

size	D	J	length	V	CDR3	DNA
NA	NA	TRBJ2-2	14	TRBV4-2	CASSQDRGTGELFF	TGTGCCAGCAGCCAAGATCGCGGGACCGGGGAGCTGTTTTTT
NA	TRBD1	TRBJ1-1	16	TRBV28	CASSPRDRSGNTEAFF	TGTGCCAGCAGTCCGAGGGACAGGTCGGGGAACACTGAAGCTTTCTTT
NA	NA	TRBJ2-7	12	TRBV10-3	CAISSQGYEQYF	TGTGCCATCAGTTCCCAGGGCTACGAGCAGTACTTC
NA	NA	TRBJ2-5	11	TRBV5-1	CASSSTETQYF	TGTGCCAGCAGTTCCACTGAGACCCAGTACTTC
NA	NA	TRBJ1-4	14	TRBV12-3/TRBV12-4	CASSSWADNEKLFF	TGTGCCAGCAGTTCATGGGCCGATAATGAAAAACTGTTTTTT
few	NA	TRBJ2-3	16	TRBV6-5	CASSYSNSGSTDTQYF	TGTGCCAGCAGTTACTCGAATTCAGGTAGCACAGATACGCAGTATTTT
few	TRBD2	TRBJ2-7	15	TRBV11-2	CASSRGLAGVYEQYF	TGTGCCAGCAGCCGGGGACTAGCGGGGGTATACGAGCAGTACTTC
NA	NA	TRBJ2-7	12	TRBV20-1	CSARFDGNEQYF	TGCAGTGCTAGATTTGATGGAAACGAGCAGTACTTC
NA	NA	TRBJ2-1	12	TRBV15	CATSMVGNEQFF	TGTGCCACCAGCATGGTCGGCAATGAGCAGTTCTTC
few	NA	TRBJ1-2	14	TRBV28	CASQPRQGFYGYTF	TGTGCCAGTCAACCCCGGCAGGGGTTCTATGGCTACACCTTC
few	NA	TRBJ1-2	13	TRBV29-1	CSVDQDTFYGYTF	TGCAGCGTTGATCAGGATACTTTCTATGGCTACACCTTC
few	NA	TRBJ2-5	14	TRBV4-1	CASSQDREQETQYF	TGCGCCAGCAGCCAAGACCGGGAACAAGAGACCCAGTACTTC